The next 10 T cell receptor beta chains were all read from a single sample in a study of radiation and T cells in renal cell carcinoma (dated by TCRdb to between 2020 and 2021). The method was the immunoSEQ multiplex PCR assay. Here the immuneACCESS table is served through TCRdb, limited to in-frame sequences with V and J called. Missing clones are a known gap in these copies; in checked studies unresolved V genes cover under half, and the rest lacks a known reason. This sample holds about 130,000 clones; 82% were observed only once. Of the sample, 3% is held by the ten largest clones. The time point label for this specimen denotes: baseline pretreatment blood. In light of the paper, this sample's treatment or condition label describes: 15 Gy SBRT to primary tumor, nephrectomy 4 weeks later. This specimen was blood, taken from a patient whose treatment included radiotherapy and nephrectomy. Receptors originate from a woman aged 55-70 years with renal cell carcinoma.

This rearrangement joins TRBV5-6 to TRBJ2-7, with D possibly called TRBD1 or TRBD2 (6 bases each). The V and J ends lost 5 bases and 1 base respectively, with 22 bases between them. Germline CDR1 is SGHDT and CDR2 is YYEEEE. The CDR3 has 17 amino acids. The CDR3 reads CASRPDGGQGFSYEQYF. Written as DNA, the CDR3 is TGTGCCAGCAGACCGGATGGGGGGCAGGGTTTTTCCTACGAGCAGTACTTC.

CDR3: CASSFLWDGYTF. CDR3 nucleotides: TGTGCCAGCAGTTTTTTATGGGATGGCTACACCTTC. The rearrangement joins TRBV28 to TRBJ1-2; D is ambiguous. CDR3 size: 12 residues. V was trimmed by 3 bases and J by 6 bases, leaving 8 bases between them. Looked up from germline, CDR1 is MDHEN and CDR2 is SYDVKM.

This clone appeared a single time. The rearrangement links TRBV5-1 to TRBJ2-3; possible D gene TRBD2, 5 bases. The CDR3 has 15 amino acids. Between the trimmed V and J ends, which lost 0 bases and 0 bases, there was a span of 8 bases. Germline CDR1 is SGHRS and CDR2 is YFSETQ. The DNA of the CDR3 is TGCGCCAGCAGCTTGGCTTCGGGGAGCACAGATACGCAGTATTTT. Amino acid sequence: CASSLASGSTDTQYF.

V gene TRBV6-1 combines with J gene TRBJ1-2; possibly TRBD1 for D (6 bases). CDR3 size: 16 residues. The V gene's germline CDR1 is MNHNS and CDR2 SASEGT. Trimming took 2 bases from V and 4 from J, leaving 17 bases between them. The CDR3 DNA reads TGTGCCAGCAGTGAAAACGGATGGACAGAAGTCTATGGCTACACCTTC. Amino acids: CASSENGWTEVYGYTF.

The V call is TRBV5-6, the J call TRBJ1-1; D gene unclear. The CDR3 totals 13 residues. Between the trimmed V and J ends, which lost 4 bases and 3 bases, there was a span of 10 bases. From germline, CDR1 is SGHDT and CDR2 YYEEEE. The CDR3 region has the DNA TGTGCCAGCAGCCGAAGGGAGTACACTGAAGCTTTCTTT. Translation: CASSRREYTEAFF.

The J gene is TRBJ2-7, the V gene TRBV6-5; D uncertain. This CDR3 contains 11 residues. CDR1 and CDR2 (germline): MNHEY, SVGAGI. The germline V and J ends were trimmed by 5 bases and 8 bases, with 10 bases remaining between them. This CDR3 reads CASSTIGKQYF. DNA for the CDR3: TGTGCCAGCAGTACAATAGGAAAGCAGTACTTC.

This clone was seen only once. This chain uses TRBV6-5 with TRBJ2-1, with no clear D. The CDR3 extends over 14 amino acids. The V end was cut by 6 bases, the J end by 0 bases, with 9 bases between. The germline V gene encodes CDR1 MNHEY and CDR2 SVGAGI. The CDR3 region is CASRRRSSYNEQFF. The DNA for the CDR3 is TGTGCCAGCAGACGACGGAGCTCCTACAATGAGCAGTTCTTC.

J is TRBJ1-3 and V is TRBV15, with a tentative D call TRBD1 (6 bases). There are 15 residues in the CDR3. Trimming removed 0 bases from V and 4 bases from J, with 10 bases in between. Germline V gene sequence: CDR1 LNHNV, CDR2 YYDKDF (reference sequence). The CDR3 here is CATSRDLTGGNTIYF. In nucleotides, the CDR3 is TGTGCCACCAGCAGAGATTTAACAGGGGGAAACACCATATATTTT.

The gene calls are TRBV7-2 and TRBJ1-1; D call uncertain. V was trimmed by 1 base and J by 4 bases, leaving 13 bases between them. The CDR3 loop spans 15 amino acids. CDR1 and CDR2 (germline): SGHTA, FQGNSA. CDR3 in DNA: TGTGCCAGCAGCTTAGTGGGAAAGGGAGCCACTGAAGCTTTCTTT. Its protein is CASSLVGKGATEAFF.

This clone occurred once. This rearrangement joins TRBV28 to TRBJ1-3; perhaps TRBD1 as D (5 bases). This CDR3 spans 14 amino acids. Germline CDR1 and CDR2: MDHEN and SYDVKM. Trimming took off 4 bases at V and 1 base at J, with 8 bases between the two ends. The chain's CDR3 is CASSSGTSGNTIYF. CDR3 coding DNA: TGTGCCAGCAGTTCAGGGACTTCTGGAAACACCATATATTTT.